This TCR beta chain was profiled in a study of shared clonotypes between healthy human individuals (dated by TCRdb to about 2020). For the wider study: The cohort included three men and two women between 18 and 49 years of age. For each donor, CD4 naive and CD4 memory were each run on three plates, CD8 naive on two plates, and CD8 memory on one plate. To estimate repertoire size and how much clonotypes are shared between individuals, the study performed deep sequencing of blood TCR repertoires from a handful of healthy adults. Different laboratories and diverse techniques were used to prepare libraries and sequence TCR repertoires, to increase sequencing depth and limit assay-specific biases. Leukapheresis yielded between about 0.85 and 10 billion PBMCs per donor.

Using the deep immunoSEQ assay, multiplex PCR amplified TCR CDR3 regions from genomic DNA. Genomic DNA extracted from each cell subset was distributed evenly over all wells of several immunoSEQ 96-well plates, and each plate served as one replicate. For sorted subsets, roughly 200 ng genomic DNA, equal to 25,000 to 35,000 T cell genomes, was loaded into each replicate PCR. The purified libraries were quantified using a Qubit 3.0 fluorometer, sized with a Bioanalyzer 2100, and then quantified again using the KAPA Library Quantification kit. A separate single-read 150-cycle Illumina NextSeq 550 flow cell was used to sequence each immunoSEQ 96-well plate. The original pipeline was this. Because only junctional sequences without quality scores were contained in the immunoSEQ output, filtering matching that applied to full-length reads could not be performed. Sequences were annotated with PyIR, a Python wrapper for IgBLAST v1.9, and V/J genes and CDR3 were assigned using IMGT germline references. Reads with weak V/J assignments (E-value above 1e-6), missing CDR3, stop codons, out-of-frame junctions, or ambiguous translated residues were removed. A V3J clonotype was defined by an identical inferred V gene, J gene, and CDR3 amino acid sequence. The percentage overlap between two repertoires was calculated by dividing the number of shared unique clonotypes by the size of the smaller repertoire. Richness of each repertoire was evaluated using RTK rarefaction, the Chao1 estimator, and Recon v2.1 estimates of unobserved clonotypes. For all TCRbeta clonotypes obtained by the gDNA method from several donors, generation probabilities were computed with OLGA. What TCRdb holds here is the immuneACCESS table cut down to in-frame rearrangements. Part of the clones is not present; checked against another copy, under half of the missing clones reflect an unresolved V gene, and the others are unexplained. The V and J calls and clone size come from that table; D and trimming were worked out from the DNA. This sample comprises more than 550,000 clones, over 55% of them detected only once. The ten largest clones represent under 2% of the sample.

What the study reported, not specific to this receptor: Across a handful of donors, approximately 4.9% of naive CD4, 3% to 4% of naive CD8, roughly 2.3% of memory CD4, and roughly 0.4% of memory CD8 clonotypes were shared. Naive subsets generally had larger estimated clonotype richness than memory subsets. Sampling was limited to blood, and TCR repertoires in tissue likely differ from TCR repertoires in blood. Pairwise subsampling led to the expectation that sequencing depth would affect the degree of clonotype sharing among donors. Because the study included a small number of donors, the genetic and exposure-history diversity represented was limited. Rarefaction of sorted-subset datasets indicated incomplete sequencing despite the large sequencing depth. Compared with non-shared clonotypes, the clonotypes found in all four sorted-subset donors had higher generation probabilities.

Donors were healthy HIV-negative adults with no recently reported acute infections or vaccinations. Only Caucasian adults living in Nashville, Tennessee, USA were represented among the donors. Magnetic negative selection was used to enrich CD4+ T cells, after which naive cells were positively selected on CD45RA and the negative fraction became the memory subset. Blood was obtained by leukapheresis, after which PBMCs were separated by Ficoll-Histopaque density gradient centrifugation and cryopreserved in liquid nitrogen vapor phase. Analytical flow cytometry was used to check the purity and quantity of every magnetically sorted T cell population. Each sorted fraction had its genomic DNA isolated and then quantified by UV absorbance on a Nanodrop 2000c. This clone was counted only a few times. It has no known antigen specificity. Nothing much larger sits one base from this clone, and base qualities are not available.

This TCR came from a woman in her thirties in good health. The sequencing input was memory CD4+ T cells sorted from blood. The cell subset or site label here, explained by the study, means: CD45RA-negative fraction.

The CDR3 protein sequence reads: CASSPWGQEGWEQYF. The nucleotide sequence is given as TGTGCCAGCAGTCCATGGGGACAGGAGGGGTGGGAGCAGTACTTC. The chain joins TRBV7-8 to TRBJ2-7; 8 nucleotides in the junction match TRBD1. Sequences SGHVS (CDR1) and FQNEAQ (CDR2) are obtained from the germline V gene. Inclusive of the bounding cysteine and phenylalanine, the CDR3 is 15 residues long. Only the CDR3 DNA stays, 45 bases, in frame from base 1. The germline V end is reduced by 6 bases and the J end by 7 bases; junction bases left unmatched: 14.